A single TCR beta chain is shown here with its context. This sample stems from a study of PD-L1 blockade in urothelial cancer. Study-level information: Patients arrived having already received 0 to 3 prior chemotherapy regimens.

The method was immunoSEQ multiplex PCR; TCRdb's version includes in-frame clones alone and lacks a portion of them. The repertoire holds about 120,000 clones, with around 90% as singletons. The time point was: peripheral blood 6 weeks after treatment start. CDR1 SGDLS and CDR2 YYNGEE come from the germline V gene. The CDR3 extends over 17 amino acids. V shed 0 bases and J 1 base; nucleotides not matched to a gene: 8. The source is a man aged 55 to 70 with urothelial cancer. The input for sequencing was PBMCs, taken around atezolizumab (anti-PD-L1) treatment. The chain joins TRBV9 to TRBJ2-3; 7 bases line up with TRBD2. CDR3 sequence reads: CASSVEGGTTRTDTQYF. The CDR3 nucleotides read TGTGCCAGCAGCGTAGAGGGAGGGACTACCCGCACAGATACGCAGTATTTT.